This TCR beta chain came from a study of blood T cell repertoires in COVID-19. Method: immunoSEQ multiplex PCR; TCRdb's copy keeps in-frame clones and lacks some. The sample contains 150,000 to 200,000 clones, 86% of which appear only once. CDR1 and CDR2 from the germline V gene are PRHDT and FYEKMQ (reference sequence). V was shortened by 4 bases and J by 4 bases, with 13 bases between the two germline ends. This CDR3 comprises 15 residues. The age range of participants was about 18 to 95 years, with residence in around 22 US areas. The sequenced material came from PBMCs or T cells enriched from blood (not recorded which). The sequence came from a woman aged 30 to 39 who had recovered from COVID-19. V usage is TRBV13 and J usage is TRBJ2-2; a possible D gene is TRBD2 (6 bases). The CDR3, as DNA: TGTGCCAGCAGCTCTCGGGACTCGAGCACCGGGGAGCTGTTTTTT. Protein product: CASSSRDSSTGELFF.